The following is a T cell receptor (beta chain) sequence with its context. Its antigen is as yet unknown. TCR beta libraries were prepared from cDNA with unique molecular identifiers. TCRdb passed the PCR reads through MiXCR, listing each CDR3 protein once. The sample has approximately 570,000 distinct CDR3 sequences, roughly 47% seen once. Trimming took 1 base from V and 5 from J; bases not matched to a gene: 6. The CDR3 has 16 residues. Germline V CDR1 and CDR2: SGHRS, YFSETQ. The entry originates in a study of post-analysis software for immune sequencing data. Findings of the study overall: Five or six TRBV segments, TRBV5-6, TRBV5-1 and TRBV20-1 among them, were found more frequent in patients than controls.

The origin of this receptor is a girl between 10 and 17 years old with multiple sclerosis. The chain combines TRBV5-1 with TRBJ2-1, with 10 nucleotides matching TRBD2. The sample was blood. CDR3: CASSLNSGRRDNEQFF. The DNA for the CDR3 is TGCGCCAGCAGCTTGAATAGCGGGAGGAGGGACAATGAGCAGTTCTTC.